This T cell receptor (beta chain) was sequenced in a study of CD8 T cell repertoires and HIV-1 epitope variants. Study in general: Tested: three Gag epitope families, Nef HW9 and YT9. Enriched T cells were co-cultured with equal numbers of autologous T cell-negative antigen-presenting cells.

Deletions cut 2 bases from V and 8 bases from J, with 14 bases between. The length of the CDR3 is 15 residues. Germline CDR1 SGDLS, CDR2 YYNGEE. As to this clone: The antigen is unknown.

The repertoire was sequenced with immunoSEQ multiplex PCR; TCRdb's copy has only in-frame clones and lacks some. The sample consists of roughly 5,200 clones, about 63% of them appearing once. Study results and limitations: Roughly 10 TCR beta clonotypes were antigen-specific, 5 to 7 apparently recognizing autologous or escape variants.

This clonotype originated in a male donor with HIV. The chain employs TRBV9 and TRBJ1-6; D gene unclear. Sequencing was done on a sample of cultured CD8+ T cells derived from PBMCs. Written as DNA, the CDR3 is TGTGCCAGCAGCGTCAGAGAGGACGGGGATTCACCCCTCCACTTT. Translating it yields CASSVREDGDSPLHF.